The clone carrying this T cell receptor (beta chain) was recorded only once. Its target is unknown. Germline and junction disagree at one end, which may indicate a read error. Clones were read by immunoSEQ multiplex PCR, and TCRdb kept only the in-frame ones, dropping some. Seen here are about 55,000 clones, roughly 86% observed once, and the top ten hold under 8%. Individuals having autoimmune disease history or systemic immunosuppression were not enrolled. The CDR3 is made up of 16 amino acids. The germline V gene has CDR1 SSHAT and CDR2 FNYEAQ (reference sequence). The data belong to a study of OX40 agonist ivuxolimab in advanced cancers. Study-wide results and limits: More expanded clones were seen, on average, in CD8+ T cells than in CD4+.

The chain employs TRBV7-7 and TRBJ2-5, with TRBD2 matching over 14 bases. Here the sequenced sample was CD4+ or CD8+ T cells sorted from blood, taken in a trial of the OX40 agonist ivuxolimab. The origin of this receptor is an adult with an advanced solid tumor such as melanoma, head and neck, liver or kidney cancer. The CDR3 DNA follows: TGTGCTAGCAGCTCCTCGACTAGCGGGAGGGGAGAGACCCAGTACTTC. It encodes CASSSSTSGRGETQYF.